Listed here are 20 T cell receptor beta chains from one sample, sequenced in a study of blood T cell repertoires in COVID-19. The table came from immunoSEQ multiplex PCR; TCRdb's copy has only in-frame clones and leaves some out. The data show approximately 500,000 clones, 88% seen once. Sequenced sample: PBMCs or T cells enriched from blood (not recorded which). The source is a woman between 40 and 55 years old who had recovered from COVID-19.

The chain is built from TRBV27 and TRBJ2-7; 11 bases are shared with TRBD2. Germline CDR1 is MNHEY and CDR2 is SMNVEV (reference sequence). The CDR3 extends over 17 amino acids. V was pared by 0 bases and J by 1 base, with 5 bases of the junction left unmatched. CDR3 nucleotide sequence: TGTGCCAGCAGTTTATCCCAGGGACTAGCGGTATCCTACGAGCAGTACTTC. Its translation is CASSLSQGLAVSYEQYF.

Of note for this clone: Other DNA sequences of this sample code for an identical CDR3. The chain links TRBV20-1 to TRBJ1-2, with 8 bases lining up with TRBD1. Trimming took 3 bases from V and 5 from J; bases not matched to a gene: 2. The CDR3 covers 12 residues. Germline V gene lookup returns CDR1 DFQATT and CDR2 SNEGSKA (reference sequence). The CDR3 loop reads CSASNRGYGYTF. In DNA, the CDR3 is TGCAGTGCTAGTAACAGGGGGTATGGCTACACCTTC.

This chain uses TRBV14 with TRBJ1-1, with a tentative D call TRBD1 (6 bases). V lost 1 base, J lost 4 bases, and 10 bases lay in between. The CDR3 has 14 residues. The germline V gene encodes CDR1 SGHDN and CDR2 FVKESK. CDR3 sequence reads: CASSQGLDSTEAFF. The DNA for the CDR3 is TGTGCCAGCAGCCAAGGTCTGGACAGCACTGAAGCTTTCTTT.

J is TRBJ1-4 and V is TRBV6-1, with D unresolved. Germline assignment: CDR1 MNHNS and CDR2 SASEGT. The CDR3 has 16 residues. With 2 bases removed from V and 4 bases from J, the gap between germline ends came to 14 bases. The CDR3: CASSEIFREINEKLFF. In DNA, the CDR3 is TGTGCCAGCAGTGAAATTTTTCGGGAGATTAATGAAAAACTGTTTTTT.

This clone was seen only a few times. The chain employs TRBV19 and TRBJ1-5; 7 nucleotides agree with TRBD1. The J segment lost 12 bases and the V segment lost 4 bases, leaving 12 bases of the junction unmatched. Per the germline V gene, CDR1 is LNHDA and CDR2 is SQIVND (reference sequence). This CDR3 contains 14 residues. In DNA form, the CDR3 reads TGTGCCAGTAGTACGAGGGACAGACGGTTCGGCCAGCATTTT. Its protein is CASSTRDRRFGQHF.

A single count supports this clone. The rearrangement uses TRBV7-2 and TRBJ1-1; D might be TRBD1 (5 bases). Germline V CDR1 and CDR2: SGHTA, FQGNSA. Trimming pared 3 bases from V and 2 bases from J, leaving 10 bases between. This CDR3 is built from 14 residues. The CDR3 sequence is CASSFVGPNTEAFF. CDR3 sequence (DNA): TGTGCCAGCAGCTTCGTGGGGCCTAACACTGAAGCTTTCTTT.

V gene TRBV9 combines with J gene TRBJ1-2; possibly TRBD1 for D (5 bases). Trimming stripped 2 bases from V and 10 bases from J, with 18 bases between. Germline CDR1 and CDR2: SGDLS and YYNGEE. The CDR3 covers 14 residues. The CDR3 protein is CASSVVTGGRYYTF. CDR3 DNA sequence: TGTGCCAGCAGCGTGGTTACAGGAGGGCGGTACTACACCTTC.

Here the CDR3 reads CASSGASLDRENTGELFF. The CDR3 DNA reads TGTGCCAGCAGCGGAGCCTCTCTGGACAGGGAGAACACCGGGGAGCTGTTTTTT. The chain carries TRBV11-2 and TRBJ2-2, with TRBD1 matching 8 bases. V shed 5 bases and J 1 base; nucleotides not matched to a gene: 12. From germline, CDR1 is SGHAT and CDR2 FQNNGV. The CDR3 contains 18 residues.

The chain links TRBV18 to TRBJ2-4; tentative D call: TRBD2 (6 bases). Deletions cut 3 bases from V and 8 bases from J, with 11 bases between. The germline V gene encodes CDR1 KGHSH and CDR2 LQKENI. The CDR3 consists of 13 residues. The CDR3 bases are TGTGCCAGCTCACCGGAGACTAGTGACATTCAGTACTTC. As protein: CASSPETSDIQYF.

This chain uses TRBV27 with TRBJ2-7; TRBD1 matches at 8 bases. The CDR3 contains 15 residues. The V gene's germline CDR1 is MNHEY and CDR2 SMNVEV (reference sequence). The junction had 8 bases not matched to a gene; V was cut back by 5 bases and J by 2 bases. CDR3 sequence (DNA): TGTGCCAGCAGTACAAGGGGGACAGGACCCTACGAGCAGTACTTC. Translation: CASSTRGTGPYEQYF.

V usage is TRBV5-8 and J usage is TRBJ2-2, with 10 bases matching TRBD2. The ends lost 5 bases at V and 5 bases at J; junction bases unmatched: 9. Germline CDR1 is SGHTS and CDR2 is YDEGEE. The CDR3 has 16 amino acids. CDR3 DNA sequence: TGTGCCAGCAGGCGACTAGCGGGCATTACTACCGGGGAGCTGTTTTTT. It encodes CASRRLAGITTGELFF. Filled out from reference TRBV5-8 and TRBJ2-2, the complete variable domain reads EAGVTQSPTHLIKTRGQQATLRCSPISGHTSVYWYQQALGLGLQFLLWYDEGEERNRGNFPPRFSGRQFPNYSSELNVNALELEDSALYLCASRRLAGITTGELFFGEGSRLTVL.

The chain is built from TRBV21-1 and TRBJ1-5. TRBV21-1 is shown as a pseudogene. The CDR3 length is 16 residues. CDR3 region: CASSKATEAPRQPQHF. As DNA, the CDR3 is TGTGCCAGCAGCAAAGCGACGGAGGCTCCTCGTCAGCCCCAGCATTTT.

In its sample, this clone was seen once. The chain combines TRBV9 with TRBJ2-3; 9 positions agree with TRBD2. The ends lost 8 bases at V and 4 bases at J; junction bases unmatched: 8. Germline assignment: CDR1 SGDLS and CDR2 YYNGEE. The CDR3 contains 14 residues. The CDR3 DNA reads as TGTGCCAGTGGGGCGGGAGGGGTCGCAGATACGCAGTATTTT. It yields the protein CASGAGGVADTQYF.

The chain combines TRBV29-1 with TRBJ1-1, with D perhaps TRBD1 (6 bases). This CDR3 is built from 14 residues. Trimming removed 6 bases at V and 1 base at J, with 15 bases between. Germline values: CDR1 SQVTM, CDR2 ANQGSEA. The CDR3 loop is CSVADAQGNTEAFF. The CDR3 DNA sequence: TGCAGCGTCGCAGACGCACAGGGGAACACTGAAGCTTTCTTT.

The rearrangement links TRBV3-1 (or the pseudogene TRBV3-2) to TRBJ2-1; the match to TRBD1 covers 7 bases. Germline CDR1 reads LGHDT; CDR2 reads YNNKEL (reference sequence). The J segment lost 7 bases and the V segment lost 4 bases, leaving 7 bases of the junction unmatched. This CDR3 spans 14 amino acids. CDR3 DNA sequence: TGTGCCAGCAGCCCCTGGACAGGTGTAAATGAGCAGTTCTTC. Translating it yields CASSPWTGVNEQFF.

This chain joins TRBV20-1 and TRBJ1-1, with D possibly matching TRBD1 (5 bases). CDR1 is DFQATT and CDR2 is SNEGSKA in the germline V gene (reference sequence). The CDR3 totals 13 residues. V lost 3 bases and J lost 5, with 13 bases in between. The CDR3 reads CSASIGALTEAFF. The CDR3 DNA reads TGCAGTGCTAGTATAGGGGCACTAACTGAAGCTTTCTTT.

J is TRBJ1-4 and V is TRBV6-5; 9 positions match TRBD1. Germline V lookup: CDR1 MNHEY, CDR2 SVGAGI. The CDR3 is 14 amino acids. Trimming cost V 7 bases and J 8 bases; bases outside gene matches: 8. The CDR3 spells CASTLGTGKEKLFF. The CDR3 DNA is TGTGCCAGCACCTTGGGGACAGGGAAAGAAAAACTGTTTTTT.

The J gene is TRBJ2-1, the V gene TRBV12-3 or TRBV12-4; TRBD2 is a possible D gene (5 bases). The CDR3 has 13 amino acids. Trimming left V 5 bases short and J 2 bases short, with 7 bases between. CDR3 sequence: CASSRAAYNEQFF. DNA of the CDR3: TGTGCCAGCAGTAGAGCGGCCTACAATGAGCAGTTCTTC.

Comments on this clone: Other DNA sequences in this specimen translate into the identical CDR3. The CDR3 region has the DNA TGTGCCAGTAGTGACAGGGGGGCCAAAAACATTCAGTACTTC. It translates to CASSDRGAKNIQYF. The chain has TRBV19 and TRBJ2-4; 9 nucleotides line up with TRBD1. This CDR3 region has 14 residues. Germline assignment: CDR1 LNHDA and CDR2 SQIVND (reference sequence). Germline trimming cut 5 bases from V and 1 base from J; bases unmatched to any gene: 0.

The rearrangement links TRBV6-5 to TRBJ1-2, with 9 bases identical to TRBD1. CDR1 is MNHEY and CDR2 is SVGAGI in the germline V gene. Trimming took 4 bases from V and 5 from J; bases not matched to a gene: 8. The length of the CDR3 is 15 residues. This chain's CDR3 is CASSSTGGAGYGYTF. The DNA of the CDR3 is TGTGCCAGCAGTTCTACAGGGGGCGCTGGATATGGCTACACCTTC.